What follows are 11 T cell receptor beta chains derived from one specimen sequenced in a study of Graves' ophthalmopathy and Graves' hyperthyroidism. Using RNA transcripts, the TCR beta CDR3 regions were amplified. First-round RT-PCR employed HTBI primers, with a second-round multiplex PCR after it. Each CDR3 protein gets one entry after TCRdb re-called the multiplex PCR reads with MiXCR. The data show 200,000 to 250,000 distinct CDR3 sequences, around 45% seen once. The sample was peripheral blood. The receptors here all came from an adult man with Graves' ophthalmopathy.

The V call is TRBV6-1, the J call TRBJ1-1; the D is unclear. Germline assignment: CDR1 MNHNS and CDR2 SASEGT. The germline V and J ends were trimmed by 6 bases and 6 bases, with 20 bases remaining between them. The CDR3 totals 15 residues. The CDR3 here is CASSVRHWEEAEAFF. CDR3 in DNA: TGTGCCAGCAGCGTTCGTCACTGGGAGGAAGCTGAAGCTTTCTTT.

This clonotype appeared once. A much larger clonotype is one base distant, so this may be a read error. The final CDR3 position lacks the conserved phenylalanine or tryptophan, pointing to a likely read error. The chain is built from TRBV20-1 and TRBJ2-7; TRBD2 matches 8 bases. Trimming removed 5 bases from V and 2 bases from J; junction bases left unmatched: 8. Germline CDR1 and CDR2: DFQATT and SNEGSKA (reference sequence). The CDR3 spans 14 residues. CDR3 in amino acids: CSAGRSGITYEQYL. CDR3 nucleotides: TGCAGTGCTGGTCGTAGCGGGATTACCTACGAGCAGTACCTC.

This clonotype came up a few times. The CDR3 spells CATSRDQGRSADTQYF. The CDR3 DNA reads TGTGCCACCAGCAGAGATCAGGGGCGCAGCGCAGATACGCAGTATTTT. The rearrangement uses TRBV15 and TRBJ2-3; a possible D gene is TRBD1 (6 bases). The CDR3 contains 16 residues. CDR1 LNHNV and CDR2 YYDKDF come from the germline V gene (reference sequence). Trimming removed 0 bases from V and 4 bases from J, with 14 bases in between.

This chain joins TRBV28 and TRBJ1-2, with D possibly matching TRBD1 (6 bases). The CDR3 totals 13 residues. V lost 2 bases and J 6 bases, leaving 10 bases between the germline ends. In germline, CDR1 is MDHEN, CDR2 SYDVKM. This chain's CDR3 is CASSLTAGDGYTF. The CDR3 coding sequence is TGTGCCAGCAGTTTAACGGCAGGGGATGGCTACACCTTC.

The chain carries TRBV10-3 and TRBJ2-3; 10 bases match TRBD1. CDR3 length: 15 amino acids. CDR1 and CDR2 from the germline V gene are ENHRY and SYGVKD. V gave up 8 bases and J gave up 4 bases; unmatched junction bases: 9. CDR3: CAIRGDRGEADTQYF. The CDR3 DNA sequence: TGTGCCATCCGAGGGGACAGGGGAGAGGCAGATACGCAGTATTTT.

This chain links TRBV7-9 with TRBJ1-1; D is possibly TRBD1 (5 bases). In germline, CDR1 is SEHNR, CDR2 FQNEAQ (reference sequence). The CDR3 has 15 residues. Trimming removed 5 bases from V and 1 base from J, with 14 bases in between. DNA of the CDR3: TGTGCCAGCAGCACCCGGGGAGGGGAGAACACTGAAGCTTTCTTT. This sequence encodes CASSTRGGENTEAFF.

The chain uses TRBV2 and TRBJ2-2, with a weak D call TRBD1 (7 bases). Germline lookup yields CDR1 SNHLY and CDR2 FYNNEI. Between the trimmed V and J ends, which lost 5 bases and 7 bases, there was a span of 17 bases. This CDR3 has 15 residues. CDR3 loop: CASSYRGTVGGELFF. The CDR3 region has the DNA TGTGCCAGCAGTTACCGCGGGACAGTCGGCGGGGAGCTGTTTTTT. Based on the CDR3 plus reference TRBV2 and TRBJ2-2, the full variable domain is EPEVTQTPSHQVTQMGQEVILRCVPISNHLYFYWYRQILGQKVEFLVSFYNNEISEKSEIFDDQFSVERPDGSNFTLKIRSTKLEDSAMYFCASSYRGTVGGELFFGEGSRLTVL.

The V call is TRBV7-8, the J call TRBJ2-2; no definite D call. The V end was cut by 1 base, the J end by 6 bases, with 9 bases between. The CDR3 is made up of 14 amino acids. Germline-derived CDR1 and CDR2 are SGHVS and FQNEAQ. The CDR3 spells CASSLGGPPGELFF. The CDR3 nucleotides read TGTGCCAGCAGCTTAGGTGGGCCCCCCGGGGAGCTGTTTTTT. Based on the CDR3 plus reference TRBV7-8 and TRBJ2-2, the full variable domain is GAGVSQSPRYKVAKRGQDVALRCDPISGHVSLFWYQQALGQGPEFLTYFQNEAQLDKSGLPSDRFFAERPEGSVSTLKIQRTQQEDSAVYLCASSLGGPPGELFFGEGSRLTVL.

This clonotype was found a few times. The V call is TRBV4-1, the J call TRBJ2-6; D gene unclear. CDR1 is MGHRA and CDR2 is YSYEKL in the germline V gene. The V gene lost 1 base and the J gene lost 2 bases, with 6 bases spanning the gap. This CDR3 spans 15 amino acids. The CDR3 DNA reads TGCGCCAGCAGCCAAGCGAGCACTGGGGCCAACGTCCTGACTTTC. It specifies CASSQASTGANVLTF.

The rearrangement joins TRBV10-3 to TRBJ2-5; the match to TRBD2 covers 12 bases. The CDR3 extends over 15 amino acids. V lost 6 bases and J lost 1; bases outside the gene matches: 3. Germline V gives CDR1 ENHRY, CDR2 SYGVKD. CDR3 coding DNA: TGTGCCATCAGCACGGGACTAGCGGGCCAAGAGACCCAGTACTTC. This translates into CAISTGLAGQETQYF.

This clonotype appeared many times. The chain has TRBV10-3 and TRBJ1-2; the D is unclear. Per germline, CDR1 ENHRY and CDR2 SYGVKD. Trimming removed 3 bases from V and 4 bases from J, with 9 bases in between. The CDR3 has 13 residues. The CDR3 bases are TGTGCCATCAGTGAAAACGGTTCCTATGGCTACACCTTC. Translating it yields CAISENGSYGYTF.